One and the same sample provided the 19 T cell receptor beta chains below, sequenced in a study of identical twins. TCRdb processed the 5' RACE reads anew with MiXCR; each CDR3 protein has one entry. The data contain 430,000 or so distinct CDR3 sequences, 20% to 25% of them singletons. The same data also contributed to another study, on T cells expressing NK-cell markers.

Sequenced sample: CD4+ T cells sorted from blood. These receptor sequences come from a woman under 30 in good health.

The V call is TRBV7-8, the J call TRBJ2-3, with 7 nucleotides matching TRBD1. The CDR3 has 15 residues. The V gene end was trimmed by 5 bases and the J gene end by 2 bases; junction bases not matched to a gene: 7. Germline CDR1 and CDR2: SGHVS and FQNEAQ. This chain's CDR3 is CASSRGQPLTDTQYF. CDR3 nucleotides: TGTGCCAGCAGCAGGGGACAGCCGCTCACAGATACGCAGTATTTT.

This clonotype was seen only a few times. The rearrangement joins TRBV25-1 to TRBJ1-2; 7 nucleotides align to TRBD1. From germline, CDR1 is MGHDK and CDR2 SYGVNS. This CDR3 spans 16 amino acids. The ends lost 6 bases at V and 2 bases at J; junction bases unmatched: 12. This CDR3 is CASRERGTQGNYGYTF. The CDR3 bases are TGTGCCAGCAGGGAGAGAGGAACACAGGGGAACTATGGCTACACCTTC.

The chain employs TRBV7-2 and TRBJ1-2; D possibly corresponds to TRBD1 (5 bases). Trimming took 3 bases from V and 3 from J, leaving 11 bases between them. CDR3 length: 14 residues. The V gene's germline CDR1 is SGHTA and CDR2 FQGNSA. The CDR3 protein is CASSFSGLDYGYTF. In DNA form, the CDR3 reads TGTGCCAGCAGCTTCTCAGGGTTGGACTATGGCTACACCTTC.

This clonotype occurred a few times. The V gene is TRBV3-1, the J gene TRBJ2-5; D may be TRBD1 or TRBD2 (5 bases each). V lost 1 base, J lost 4 bases, and 13 bases lay in between. CDR3 size: 15 residues. Per germline, CDR1 LGHDT and CDR2 YNNKEL (reference sequence). Here the CDR3 reads CASSQGPGTAETQYF. The CDR3 DNA is TGTGCCAGCAGCCAAGGCCCAGGGACGGCAGAGACCCAGTACTTC.

The chain combines TRBV5-1 with TRBJ2-2; maybe TRBD2 (6 bases). Trimming left V 2 bases short and J 4 bases short, with 9 bases between. The germline CDR1 and CDR2 sequences are SGHRS and YFSETQ. The CDR3 runs 14 residues. The CDR3 sequence is CASSFSGPTGELFF. CDR3 DNA: TGCGCCAGCAGCTTTAGCGGCCCCACCGGGGAGCTGTTTTTT.

V and J are TRBV7-2 and TRBJ2-7; 8 nucleotides match TRBD2. CDR3 length: 13 amino acids. Germline CDR1 is SGHTA and CDR2 is FQGNSA. CDR3 coding DNA: TGTGTTAGTAAGCGGGGGACCTCCTACGAGCAGTACTTC. Protein: CVSKRGTSYEQYF.

This clonotype was seen at least ten times. The chain recombines TRBV10-3 with TRBJ1-1, with no clear D. The CDR3 is 13 residues long. Trimming cost V 2 bases and J 1 base, with 5 bases left between them. Germline V gene sequence: CDR1 ENHRY, CDR2 SYGVKD. The CDR3 reads CAISENRNTEAFF. Written as DNA, the CDR3 is TGTGCCATCAGTGAGAACAGGAACACTGAAGCTTTCTTT.

In DNA form, the CDR3 reads TGTGCCAGTCGCCGGCAGGGCACAGATACGCAGTATTTT. Its translation: CASRRQGTDTQYF. The rearrangement joins TRBV5-6 to TRBJ2-3; D not certain. Trimming cost V 8 bases and J 1 base, with 11 bases left between them. The CDR3 runs 13 residues. Per germline, CDR1 SGHDT and CDR2 YYEEEE.

This clonotype has a handful of counts. This chain joins TRBV20-1 and TRBJ2-2; 9 bases are shared with TRBD1. Trimming at V came to 6 bases and at J to 4 bases, leaving 6 bases not matched to a gene. Germline V gives CDR1 DFQATT, CDR2 SNEGSKA (reference sequence). The CDR3 is 14 residues long. CDR3 sequence reads: CSARNRGLTGELFF. DNA of the CDR3: TGCAGTGCGAGGAACAGGGGGCTCACCGGGGAGCTGTTTTTT.

The chain joins TRBV18 to TRBJ2-1, with TRBD1 identical over 7 bases. Germline V gene data show CDR1 as KGHSH and CDR2 as LQKENI. V lost 4 bases, J lost 3 bases, and 6 bases stayed unmatched. The CDR3 is made up of 15 amino acids. As DNA, the CDR3 is TGTGCCAGCTCACAACAACAGGGGAACTACAATGAGCAGTTCTTC. Translation gives CASSQQQGNYNEQFF.

This clonotype has a handful of counts. The gene calls are TRBV30 and TRBJ1-6; no clear D. Trimming stripped 0 bases from V and 6 bases from J, with 9 bases between. This CDR3 has 14 amino acids. Per the germline V gene, CDR1 is GTSNPN and CDR2 is SVGIG (reference sequence). This CDR3 reads CAWSVGQANSPLHF. The CDR3 bases are TGTGCCTGGAGTGTCGGGCAGGCTAATTCACCCCTCCACTTT.

The V gene is TRBV3-1, the J gene TRBJ1-2; no clear D. Trimming took 1 base from V and 14 from J, leaving 14 bases between them. The germline CDR1 and CDR2 sequences are LGHDT and YNNKEL (reference sequence). This CDR3 has 12 residues. CDR3 in amino acids: CASSQGQVGGTF. CDR3 coding DNA: TGTGCCAGCAGCCAAGGGCAGGTCGGAGGGACCTTC.

The chain is built from TRBV2 and TRBJ1-4; 7 bases fit TRBD1. CDR3 length equals 15 residues. J gave up 8 bases and V 4 bases, and 10 bases lay outside the gene matches. Germline-derived CDR1 and CDR2 are SNHLY and FYNNEI. The CDR3 loop is CASSVRGPSYEKLFF. As DNA, the CDR3 is TGTGCCAGCAGTGTTAGGGGGCCCAGCTACGAAAAACTGTTTTTT.

The J gene is TRBJ1-2, the V gene TRBV29-1, with 8 bases fitting TRBD1. The CDR3 consists of 11 residues. Per germline, CDR1 SQVTM and CDR2 ANQGSEA. Trimming cost V 5 bases and J 6 bases; bases outside gene matches: 2. The CDR3 region has the DNA TGCAGCGTTATGACAGGGGATGGCTACACCTTC. Translated: CSVMTGDGYTF.

This clonotype was observed a handful of times. J is TRBJ1-2 and V is TRBV2; D not certain. The V end was cut by 6 bases, the J end by 7 bases, with 18 bases between. Germline-derived CDR1 and CDR2 are SNHLY and FYNNEI. This CDR3 region has 14 residues. The CDR3 bases are TGTGCCAGCAGCTTCACGCCGCGAGAAGGTGGCTACACCTTC. It yields the protein CASSFTPREGGYTF.

This clonotype was picked up one time. V and J are TRBV6-1 and TRBJ2-1, with TRBD2 matching over 10 bases. From germline, CDR1 is MNHNS and CDR2 SASEGT. The ends lost 6 bases at V and 5 bases at J; junction bases unmatched: 7. The CDR3 is made up of 15 amino acids. The CDR3 is CASSDSGRRNNEQFF. The CDR3 bases are TGTGCCAGCAGCGATAGCGGGAGGCGTAACAATGAGCAGTTCTTC.

This clonotype was seen more than once but under ten times. The chain is built from TRBV7-2 and TRBJ2-1, with D unclear. CDR1 SGHTA and CDR2 FQGNSA come from the germline V gene. Between the trimmed V and J ends, which lost 2 bases and 9 bases, there was a span of 14 bases. The CDR3 has 14 amino acids. CDR3 region: CASSLLGPPREQFF. CDR3 bases: TGTGCCAGCAGCTTACTCGGGCCGCCCCGTGAGCAGTTCTTC.

The V gene is TRBV7-9, the J gene TRBJ2-1; the D is unclear. CDR1 is SEHNR, CDR2 FQNEAQ, per germline (reference sequence). CDR3 size: 13 residues. In DNA, the CDR3 is TGTGCTACAGATTCCAGTTCCTACAATGAGCAGTTCTTC. It translates to CATDSSSYNEQFF.

This clonotype came up a few times. The chain uses TRBV29-1 and TRBJ2-1; 9 positions agree with TRBD2. Germline assignment: CDR1 SQVTM and CDR2 ANQGSEA. CDR3 size: 13 residues. The CDR3 nucleotides read TGCACCGTCCTAGCGGGAAACAAAAATGAGCAGTTCTTC. Protein: CTVLAGNKNEQFF.